One T cell receptor beta chain is described in this entry. The antigen is not known. This sample is drawn from a study of blood T cells in healthy people across ages. The study, taken as a whole, reports: Long-lived and aged donors differed, with more naive CD4+ cells and higher diversity in the long-lived. Per-million-T-cell TCR beta diversity fell roughly linearly with age.

The use of a sample-barcoded 5' primer and a J-beta primer mix characterized a second PCR of about 7 to 12 cycles. MiXCR, run by TCRdb on the 5' RACE reads, gives a single entry per CDR3 protein. In the table there are 1.5 million to 2 million distinct CDR3 sequences, 28% of which are singletons. Germline CDR1 reads MNHEY; CDR2 reads SVGEGT. V trimming: 8 bases; J trimming: 5 bases; junction bases outside the gene matches: 10. The CDR3 extends over 14 amino acids. The TCR was taken from a woman aged 30 to 39 in good health. The chain has TRBV6-2 or TRBV6-3 and TRBJ2-5; 8 bases are a match to TRBD2. The sequencing sample was made of blood. The CDR3 DNA follows: TGTGCCAGCCGGGGGGGCGCGGTTTGGGAGACCCAGTACTTC. Translated: CASRGGAVWETQYF.